This TCR beta chain was sequenced for a study of T cell responses to AZD1222 COVID-19 vaccine. The study's findings and limits: Spike-specific TCR depth and breadth grew after two AZD1222 doses. The study sampled repertoires only after the peak T cell response. The donor cohort was predominantly white British with a female majority, and clonal diversity may have been underestimated.

The germline V and J ends were trimmed by 4 bases and 0 bases, with 16 bases remaining between them. Germline values: CDR1 LGHDT, CDR2 YNNKEL (reference sequence). The CDR3 is made up of 16 amino acids. Generated by immunoSEQ multiplex PCR, the TCRdb table keeps only in-frame clones and is missing some. The table has approximately 89,000 clones, about 88% seen once. Notes on this clone: The antigen is not known.

The genes are TRBV3-1 (or the pseudogene TRBV3-2) and TRBJ2-7; a possible D gene is TRBD2 (7 bases). The source of this sequence is an adult in good health. The sequencing used peripheral blood, collected on day 0 of AZD1222 vaccination. The CDR3 region is CASSPIGGANSYEQYF. CDR3 DNA sequence: TGTGCCAGCAGCCCTATTGGGGGGGCCAACTCCTACGAGCAGTACTTC.